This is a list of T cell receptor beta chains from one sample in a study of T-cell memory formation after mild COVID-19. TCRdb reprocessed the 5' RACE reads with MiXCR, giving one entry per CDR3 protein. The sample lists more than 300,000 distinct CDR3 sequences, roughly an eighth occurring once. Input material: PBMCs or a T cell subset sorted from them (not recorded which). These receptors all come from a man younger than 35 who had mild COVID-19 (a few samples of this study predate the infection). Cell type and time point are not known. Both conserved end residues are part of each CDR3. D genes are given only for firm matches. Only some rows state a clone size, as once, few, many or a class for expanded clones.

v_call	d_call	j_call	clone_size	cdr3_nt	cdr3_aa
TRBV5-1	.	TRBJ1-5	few	TGCGCCAGCAGCGGCGGATTCAATCAGCCCCAGCATTTT	CASSGGFNQPQHF
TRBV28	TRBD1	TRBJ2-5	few	TGTGCCAGCAGTTCGGGACAGGGCCCGCCCCGGGACCAGTACTTC	CASSSGQGPPRDQYF
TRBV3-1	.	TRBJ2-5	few	TGTGCCAGCAGCCAGGCACCTCGGGAGACCCAGTACTTC	CASSQAPRETQYF
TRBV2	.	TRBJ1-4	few	TGTGCCAGCAGTGAGGGCGAAAAACTGTTTTTT	CASSEGEKLFF
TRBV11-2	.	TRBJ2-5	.	TGTGCCAGCAGCTACAGGGATGGAGAGACCCAGTACTTC	CASSYRDGETQYF
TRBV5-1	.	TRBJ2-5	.	TGCGCCAGCAGCTCAGGGGCCATCTCCGAGACCAAGTACTTC	CASSSGAISETKYF
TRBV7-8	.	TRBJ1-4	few	TGTGCCAGCAGCTTAGACAGACAGAAGGCAACTAATGAAAAACTGTTTTTT	CASSLDRQKATNEKLFF
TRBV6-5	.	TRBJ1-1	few	TGTGCCAGCAGGAAACCGGGGGGCACTGAAGCTTTCTTT	CASRKPGGTEAFF
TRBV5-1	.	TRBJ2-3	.	TGCGCCAGCAGCTTTAAGGGGACAGATACGCAGTATTTT	CASSFKGTDTQYF
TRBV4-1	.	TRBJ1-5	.	TGCGCCAGCAGCCCCCCCGACAAGGGAAATCAGCCCCAGCATTTT	CASSPPDKGNQPQHF
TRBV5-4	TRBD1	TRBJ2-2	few	TGTGCCAGCAGCCACCCAACCGGGACAGGGTCCGGGGAGCTGTTTTTT	CASSHPTGTGSGELFF
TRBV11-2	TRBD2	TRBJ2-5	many	TGTGCCAGCAGCCAAATAGCGGGGATGGAGACCCAGTACTTC	CASSQIAGMETQYF
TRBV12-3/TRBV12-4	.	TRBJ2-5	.	TGTGCCAGTGCCGGGGGGACCCAGTACTTC	CASAGGTQYF
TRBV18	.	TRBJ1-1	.	TGTGCCAGCTCACCATGGGGGGCGATTGGCACTGAAGCTTTCTTT	CASSPWGAIGTEAFF
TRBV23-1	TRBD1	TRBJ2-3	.	TGCGCCAGCACCTCTTACCGGGACAGCAATTTCTCTAGCACAGATACGCAGTATTTT	CASTSYRDSNFSSTDTQYF
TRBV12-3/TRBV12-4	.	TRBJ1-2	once	TGTGCCAGCAGTTTAGGTGTAGGAGCGGGAGGCTACACCTTC	CASSLGVGAGGYTF
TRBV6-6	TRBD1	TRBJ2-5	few	TGTGCCAGCAGTTACTCGATAGGACAGGGGAGAGAGACCCAGTACTTC	CASSYSIGQGRETQYF
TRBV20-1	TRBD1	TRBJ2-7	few	TGCAGATCTAAGTACGGGACAGGGTCCAGCGAGCAGTACTTC	CRSKYGTGSSEQYF
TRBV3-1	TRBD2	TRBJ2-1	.	TGTGCCAGCAGCCATTCCGGGACTACCCCAGATGAGCAGTTCTTC	CASSHSGTTPDEQFF
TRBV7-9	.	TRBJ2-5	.	TGTGCCGCAGTACGAGTAGGAAAAGAGACCCAGTACTTC	CAAVRVGKETQYF
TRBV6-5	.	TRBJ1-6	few	TGTGCCAGCAGTTACGCGGGTAATTCACCCCTCCACTTT	CASSYAGNSPLHF
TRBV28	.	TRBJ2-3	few	TGTGCCAGCAGTCCGTTATACGGGGGCGCCGGAGATACGCAGTATTTT	CASSPLYGGAGDTQYF
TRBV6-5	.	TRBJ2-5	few	TGTGCCAGCACTCAGCAGGGTTTTGGAGAGACCCAGTACTTC	CASTQQGFGETQYF
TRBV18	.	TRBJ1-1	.	TGTGCCAGCTATTTAGGGGGTTTTGCTGAAGCTTTCTTT	CASYLGGFAEAFF
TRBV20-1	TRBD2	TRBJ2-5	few	TGCAGTGCTCCACCTCTTGGTAGCGGGGGAGAGACCCAGTACTTC	CSAPPLGSGGETQYF
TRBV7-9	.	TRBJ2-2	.	TGTGCCAGCAACCCGACAGGAATTGCCGGGGAGCTGTTTTTT	CASNPTGIAGELFF
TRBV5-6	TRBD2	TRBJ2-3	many	TGTGCCAGCAGCTTGGACGCCCTGCGGGGGGATACGCAGTATTTT	CASSLDALRGDTQYF
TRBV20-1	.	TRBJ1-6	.	TGCAGTGCTAGCGACCCAGGGGCCGCGGGATCACCCCTCCACTTT	CSASDPGAAGSPLHF
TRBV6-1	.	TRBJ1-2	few	TGTGCCAGCAGTGAAGCTCCAGATTACTATGGCTACACCTTC	CASSEAPDYYGYTF
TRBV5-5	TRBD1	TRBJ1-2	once	TGTGCCAGCAGCTCGATACCGGGACAGAACTATGGCTACACCTTC	CASSSIPGQNYGYTF
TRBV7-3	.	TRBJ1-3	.	TGTGCCAGCAGCGGCGGGATCTCTGGAAACACCATATATTTT	CASSGGISGNTIYF
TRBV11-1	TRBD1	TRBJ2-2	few	TGTGCCAGCAGCTCCCTCTTCCAAATGGACAGGGCCTACACCGGGGAGCTGTTTTTT	CASSSLFQMDRAYTGELFF
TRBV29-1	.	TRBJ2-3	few	TGCAGCGTTACTAGCACAGATACGCAGTATTTT	CSVTSTDTQYF
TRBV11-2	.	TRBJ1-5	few	TGTGCCAGCAGCTTAGGATCAGGGAGAAGTGATCAGCCCCAGCATTTT	CASSLGSGRSDQPQHF
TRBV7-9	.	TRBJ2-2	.	TGTGCCAGCAGCTCACTATGCTCCGGGGAGCTGTTTTTT	CASSSLCSGELFF
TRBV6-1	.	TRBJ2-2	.	TGTGCCAGCAGAGGGGCAGGGACCCAGTACACCGGGGAGCTGTTTTTT	CASRGAGTQYTGELFF
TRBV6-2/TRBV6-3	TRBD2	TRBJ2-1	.	TGTGCCAGCTGGGGGGGGAATGAGCAGTTCTTC	CASWGGNEQFF
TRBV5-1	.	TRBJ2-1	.	TGCGCCAGCAGCTTAGGGACATTGTTCTCCTACAATGAGCAGTTCTTC	CASSLGTLFSYNEQFF
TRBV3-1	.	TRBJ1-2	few	TGTGCCAGCAGCCAAGTTTACTATGGCTACACCTTC	CASSQVYYGYTF
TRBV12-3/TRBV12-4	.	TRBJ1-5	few	TGTGCCAGCAGCCCCACTGGGTTGCCCCAGCATTTT	CASSPTGLPQHF
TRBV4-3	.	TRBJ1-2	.	TGCGCCAGCAGGCAAGGGACGCCGGGGGGCTATGGCTACACCTTC	CASRQGTPGGYGYTF
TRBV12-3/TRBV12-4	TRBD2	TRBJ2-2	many	TGTGCCAGCAGCTTCGGGACTAGCGACCTCACCGGGGAGCTGTTTTTT	CASSFGTSDLTGELFF
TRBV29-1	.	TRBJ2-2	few	TGCAGCGTTGATCTGTTCACGAACACCGGGGAGCTGTTTTTT	CSVDLFTNTGELFF
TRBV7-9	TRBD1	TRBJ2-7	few	TGTGCCAGCAGCCCAGGAGTTCGGCAGGGGGCAACGTACGAGCAGTACTTC	CASSPGVRQGATYEQYF
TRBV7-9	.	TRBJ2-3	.	TGTGCCAGCCTCTATGGGGGGAGCACAGATACGCAGTATTTT	CASLYGGSTDTQYF
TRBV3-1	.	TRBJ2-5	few	TGTGCCAGCAGCCAATTACGCGAGACCCAGTACTTC	CASSQLRETQYF
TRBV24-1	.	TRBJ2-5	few	TGTGCCACCAGTGATTCAGCAGGAGCCCGGGAGACCCAGTACTTC	CATSDSAGARETQYF
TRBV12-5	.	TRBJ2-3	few	TGTGCTAGTGCTACCGGGACTTCTAGCACAGATACGCAGTATTTT	CASATGTSSTDTQYF
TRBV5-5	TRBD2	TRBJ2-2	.	TGTGCCAGCAGCTTGCCTAGCGGGGGCACCGGGGAGCTGTTTTTT	CASSLPSGGTGELFF
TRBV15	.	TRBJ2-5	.	TGTGCCACCAGCAGAGATTTGCCAGGCGGCGAGACCCAGTACTTC	CATSRDLPGGETQYF
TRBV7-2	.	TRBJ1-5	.	TGTGCCGACCCCCGGGACCTAGATAGCAATCAGCCCCAGCATTTT	CADPRDLDSNQPQHF
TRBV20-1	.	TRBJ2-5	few	TGCAGTGCTAGAGATTGGACAGAGGTCGGGACCCAGTACTTC	CSARDWTEVGTQYF